This section outlines one T cell receptor (beta chain) sequence together with its context. The antigen is not known. Other DNA variants within this sample encode the same CDR3. The data were taken from a study of shared clonotypes between healthy human individuals. Generated by immunoSEQ multiplex PCR, the TCRdb table keeps only in-frame clones and is missing some. The sample has some 2 million clones, less than 95% seen once. Naive CD8 cells lacked CD45RO and underwent positive selection for CCR7, leaving out terminally differentiated effector memory CD45RA+ cells. Germline V CDR1 and CDR2: MNHEY, SVGAGI. This CDR3 spans 13 amino acids. Trimming took 6 bases from V and 2 from J, leaving 10 bases between them. Study-wide results and caveats: The authors sampled blood alone, and tissue repertoires likely differ.

This clonotype was obtained from a young man in good health. This chain connects TRBV6-5 to TRBJ2-5; D uncertain. Sequencing was done on a sample of naive CD8+ T cells sorted from blood. CDR3 protein: CASSLGLQETQYF. In DNA, the CDR3 is TGTGCCAGCAGCCTGGGATTGCAAGAGACCCAGTACTTC.